The 8 T cell receptor beta chains below come from one sample, sequenced in a study of T-cell memory formation after mild COVID-19. TCRdb called the 5' RACE reads again in MiXCR, with one record for every CDR3 protein. In the table there are around 120,000 distinct CDR3 sequences, 15% to 20% of which are singletons. Sequences were obtained from PBMCs or a T cell subset sorted from them (not recorded which). All receptors derive from an adult woman who had mild COVID-19 (a few samples of this study predate the infection). Cell type and time point are not known.

The chain is built from TRBV7-9 and TRBJ2-1, with TRBD2 matching over 9 bases. Germline CDR1 SEHNR, CDR2 FQNEAQ (reference sequence). After removal of 4 bases from V and 5 bases from J, the junction contained 9 bases not matched to a gene. The CDR3 consists of 16 residues. The CDR3 DNA is TGTGCCAGCAGCTCCCTTGGCGGGGGGGCTCACAATGAGCAGTTCTTC. Amino acid sequence: CASSSLGGGAHNEQFF. Variable domain in full (rest from reference TRBV7-9 and TRBJ2-1): DTGVSQNPRHKITKRGQNVTFRCDPISEHNRLYWYRQTLGQGPEFLTYFQNEAQLEKSRLLSDRFSAERPKGSFSTLEIQRTEQGDSAMYLCASSSLGGGAHNEQFFGPGTRLTVL.

This clonotype was seen a few times. V and J are TRBV27 and TRBJ2-7; D uncertain. The CDR3 spans 13 residues. The V gene lost 1 base and the J gene lost 3 bases, with 7 bases spanning the gap. Germline V lookup: CDR1 MNHEY, CDR2 SMNVEV (reference sequence). The CDR3 DNA sequence: TGTGCCAGCAGTTTATACCCTAACTACGAGCAGTACTTC. This encodes CASSLYPNYEQYF.

Here the CDR3 reads CSARGRVAGGNTEAFF. CDR3 sequence (DNA): TGCAGTGCTAGAGGGCGAGTTGCAGGGGGGAACACTGAAGCTTTCTTT. The rearrangement links TRBV20-1 to TRBJ1-1, with 7 bases that match TRBD1. Trimming at V came to 1 base and at J to 1 base, leaving 9 bases not matched to a gene. The germline CDR1 and CDR2 sequences are DFQATT and SNEGSKA (reference sequence). The CDR3 has 16 residues.

CDR3 region: CASSPTQGPGGNQPQHF. Here the CDR3 DNA reads TGTGCCAGTAGTCCAACACAGGGGCCGGGCGGCAATCAGCCCCAGCATTTT. This chain joins TRBV19 and TRBJ1-5; 7 bases are a match to TRBD1. Germline-derived CDR1 and CDR2 are LNHDA and SQIVND (reference sequence). The trim removed 5 bases at V and 2 bases at J, leaving 12 bases unmatched. This CDR3 spans 17 amino acids. Full variable domain (outside the CDR3, taken from reference TRBV19 and TRBJ1-5): DGGITQSPKYLFRKEGQNVTLSCEQNLNHDAMYWYRQDPGQGLRLIYYSQIVNDFQKGDIAEGYSVSREKKESFPLTVTSAQKNPTAFYLCASSPTQGPGGNQPQHFGDGTRLSIL.

This rearrangement joins TRBV24-1 to TRBJ1-2; unclear D gene. The CDR3 runs to 16 residues. V was clipped by 4 bases and J by 4 bases, with 18 bases between them. Per the germline V gene, CDR1 is KGHDR and CDR2 is SFDVKD. DNA for the CDR3: TGTGCCACCAGTGACCCACACGACGGCGCGGCCTATGGCTACACCTTC. Its protein is CATSDPHDGAAYGYTF.

Only a few counts were recorded for this clonotype. The chain recombines TRBV11-2 with TRBJ2-1; weak D call: TRBD1 (6 bases). The germline V gene encodes CDR1 SGHAT and CDR2 FQNNGV. The CDR3 has 14 residues. Trimming left V 8 bases short and J 4 bases short, with 15 bases between. The CDR3 sequence is CASRQTGVYNEQFF. CDR3 bases: TGTGCCAGCCGCCAGACAGGCGTATACAATGAGCAGTTCTTC.

This chain links TRBV20-1 with TRBJ1-5; no clear D. The CDR3 is 15 residues long. Germline CDR1 and CDR2: DFQATT and SNEGSKA (reference sequence). V was clipped by 3 bases and J by 2 bases, with 14 bases between them. The CDR3 region is CSARALTRGNQPQHF. In nucleotides, the CDR3 is TGCAGTGCTAGGGCCCTTACGAGGGGCAATCAGCCCCAGCATTTT.

The V gene is TRBV4-3, the J gene TRBJ2-7; 9 bases are shared with TRBD2. V was pared by 0 bases and J by 4 bases, with 7 bases of the junction left unmatched. The CDR3 runs 16 residues. The germline gives CDR1 LGHNA, CDR2 YSLEER. The CDR3 DNA is TGCGCCAGCAGCCAAGATCTGGCTAGCGGGGAGTACGAGCAGTACTTC. It translates to CASSQDLASGEYEQYF.